This T cell receptor beta chain was recorded in a study of CD8 T cells in ankylosing spondylitis. Overall study results and limits: Ankylosing spondylitis blood appeared to be characterized by a TCR beta motif of 8 or 9 highly homologous variants. Researchers report that disease-linked clones proved CD8+ and relatively rare in peripheral blood.

There are many counts of this clonotype. Antigen specificity is unknown. TCRdb reprocessed the 5' RACE reads via MiXCR and lists one record per CDR3 protein. The data hold more than 250,000 distinct CDR3 sequences, with 8% observed a single time. The sequenced sample consisted of blood, either unsorted or a sorted T cell fraction (not recorded which). The origin of this receptor is a male donor with ankylosing spondylitis.

CDR3 nucleotide sequence: TGCGCCAGCAGCCACAACAGGGGGACTGGAAACACCATATATTTT. Its translation: CASSHNRGTGNTIYF. The V call is TRBV4-1, the J call TRBJ1-3, with 8 positions matching TRBD1. This CDR3 is built from 15 residues. Germline trimming cut 3 bases from V and 2 bases from J; bases unmatched to any gene: 3. Germline CDR1 is MGHRA and CDR2 is YSYEKL.